The sequence of this T cell receptor (beta chain) was determined in a study of cytomegalovirus exposure and HLA in healthy donors. Overall study findings and caveats: Presence/absence analysis assumed near-uniform sequencing depth across donors. Common viral pathogens were later found to be apparently linked to several of the most significant clusters. Testing in vitro showed a few CMV-associated chains specific for CMV antigens.

CDR3 size: 17 residues. CDR1 and CDR2 from the germline V gene are LGHNA and YNFKEQ. Losses at the gene ends were 4 bases for V and 9 bases for J; bases not matched to a gene: 13. Vbeta (60) and Jbeta (13) primers were used in the PCR. Generated by immunoSEQ multiplex PCR, the TCRdb table keeps only in-frame clones and is missing some. The sample lists around 100,000 clones, about 72% occurring once. A word on this clone: Antigen specificity is unknown.

This rearrangement joins TRBV4-2 to TRBJ2-5, with 14 nucleotides matching TRBD2. The clonotype was recovered from a woman aged 60 to 75 in good health and CMV-seropositive. Sequencing was done on a sample of PBMCs. The CDR3 protein is CASSPVGLAGELGAQYF. CDR3 nucleotides: TGTGCCAGCAGCCCTGTGGGACTAGCGGGAGAACTCGGGGCCCAGTACTTC.